This TCR beta chain was sequenced for a study of Ad26.COV2.S vaccination and SARS-CoV-2 variants. Study context: Once or twice, 56 days apart, Ad26.COV2.S was delivered intramuscularly.

Method: immunoSEQ multiplex PCR; TCRdb's copy keeps in-frame clones and lacks some. The sample has about 460,000 clones; around 89% are singletons. Regarding treatment: some 19 received Ad26.COV2.S at low or high dose, single or two shots; five or six received placebo; per-sample allocation not given. Samples were taken on day 63 after the first vaccine or placebo injection. A Boston adult aged 18-55 years was the donor. An Ad26 vector expressing Wuhan-strain SARS-CoV-2 spike served as the vaccine. Findings and limits, study-wide: Responses of T cells in total may have been underestimated by the TCR breadth and depth analyses.

V was clipped by 5 bases and J by 0 bases; unmatched bases: 10. Germline V gives CDR1 MNHNY, CDR2 SVGAGI (reference sequence). The CDR3 length is 19 residues. For this clone: Its antigen is not known.

The rearrangement uses TRBV6-6 and TRBJ2-1, with 13 bases that match TRBD2. The clonotype was recovered from a person between 18 and 59 years old who received the Ad26.COV2.S COVID-19 vaccine or a placebo. The material was peripheral blood, obtained in a trial of Ad26.COV2.S vaccine versus placebo. The CDR3 coding sequence is TGTGCCAGCAGTCTAACACTAGCGGGGGGGATTAGCTCCTACAATGAGCAGTTCTTC. Translated: CASSLTLAGGISSYNEQFF.